Below, 6 T cell receptor beta chains from the same sample are listed, as sequenced in a study of glioma-infiltrating T cells after dendritic cell vaccination. Sequencing used immunoSEQ multiplex PCR; TCRdb keeps in-frame clones, though not all of them. The sample carries roughly 98,000 clones, 85% to 90% recorded once. The sample was blood, taken before dendritic cell vaccination. The source is a human donor with glioblastoma.

The chain is built from TRBV14 and TRBJ2-1; 7 bases agree with TRBD2. After removal of 4 bases from V and 8 bases from J, the junction contained 8 bases not matched to a gene. The V gene's germline CDR1 is SGHDN and CDR2 FVKESK. CDR3 length: 14 amino acids. The DNA of the CDR3 is TGTGCCAGCAGCCGACGGGACTATATCGATGAGCAGTTCTTC. It yields the protein CASSRRDYIDEQFF. Full variable domain (rest looked up from reference TRBV14 and TRBJ2-1): EAGVTQFPSHSVIEKGQTVTLRCDPISGHDNLYWYRRVMGKEIKFLLHFVKESKQDESGMPNNRFLAERTGGTYSTLKVQPAELEDSGVYFCASSRRDYIDEQFFGPGTRLTVL.

The CDR3 sequence: CASKEGAGNEQFF. The CDR3 DNA follows: TGTGCCAGTAAGGAGGGGGCGGGGAATGAGCAGTTCTTC. The chain links TRBV19 to TRBJ2-1; a weak D match, TRBD1 (7 bases). Germline V lookup: CDR1 LNHDA, CDR2 SQIVND (reference sequence). The CDR3 runs to 13 residues. V lost 7 bases and J 7 bases, leaving 14 bases between the germline ends.

This clone was found a few times. The CDR3 reads CASSRSGGIVDEQFF. The CDR3 DNA reads TGTGCCAGTAGTAGGTCAGGGGGCATTGTTGATGAGCAGTTCTTC. The rearrangement joins TRBV19 to TRBJ2-1; TRBD1 matches at 8 bases. The germline V gene encodes CDR1 LNHDA and CDR2 SQIVND (reference sequence). The CDR3 totals 15 residues. J was trimmed by 8 bases and V by 4 bases; bases with no gene match: 10.

V and J are TRBV7-9 and TRBJ2-7, with a weak D call TRBD1 (6 bases). Trimming stripped 5 bases from V and 2 bases from J, with 16 bases between. Germline V gives CDR1 SEHNR, CDR2 FQNEAQ (reference sequence). This CDR3 contains 15 residues. Written as DNA, the CDR3 is TGTGCCAGCAGCGACGGGGTTGGACAGACCTACGAGCAGTACTTC. Its translation: CASSDGVGQTYEQYF.

The J gene is TRBJ2-1, the V gene TRBV5-1; possibly TRBD2 for D (5 bases). This CDR3 spans 13 amino acids. Germline CDR1 reads SGHRS; CDR2 reads YFSETQ. Trimming cost V 5 bases and J 5 bases, with 11 bases left between them. CDR3 in amino acids: CASRPGVDNEQFF. The CDR3 nucleotides are TGCGCCAGCAGGCCCGGGGTAGACAATGAGCAGTTCTTC. Complete variable domain (other parts from reference TRBV5-1 and TRBJ2-1): KAGVTQTPRYLIKTRGQQVTLSCSPISGHRSVSWYQQTPGQGLQFLFEYFSETQRNKGNFPGRFSGRQFSNSRSEMNVSTLELGDSALYLCASRPGVDNEQFFGPGTRLTVL.

V is TRBV6-1 and J is TRBJ1-2; 10 positions match TRBD1. Germline V CDR1 and CDR2: MNHNS, SASEGT. The V gene end was trimmed by 3 bases and the J gene end by 8 bases; junction bases not matched to a gene: 12. CDR3 size: 16 residues. In DNA form, the CDR3 reads TGTGCCAGCAGTGACCGAACGGGGACAGGGGAGAGAGGCTACACCTTC. Translated, it gives CASSDRTGTGERGYTF.